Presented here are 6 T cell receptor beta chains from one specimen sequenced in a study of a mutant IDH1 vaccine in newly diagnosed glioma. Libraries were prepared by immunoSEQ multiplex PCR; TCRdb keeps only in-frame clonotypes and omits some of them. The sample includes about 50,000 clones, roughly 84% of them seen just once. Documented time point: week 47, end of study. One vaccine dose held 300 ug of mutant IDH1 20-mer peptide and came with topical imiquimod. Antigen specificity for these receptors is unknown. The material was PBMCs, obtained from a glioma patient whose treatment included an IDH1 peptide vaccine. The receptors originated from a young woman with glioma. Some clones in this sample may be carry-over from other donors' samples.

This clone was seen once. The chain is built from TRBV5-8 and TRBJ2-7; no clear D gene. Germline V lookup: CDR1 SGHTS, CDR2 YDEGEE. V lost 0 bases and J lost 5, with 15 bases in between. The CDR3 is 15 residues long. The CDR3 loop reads CASSLGAGLIHEQYF. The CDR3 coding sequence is TGTGCCAGCAGCTTGGGGGCAGGTCTCATCCACGAGCAGTACTTC.

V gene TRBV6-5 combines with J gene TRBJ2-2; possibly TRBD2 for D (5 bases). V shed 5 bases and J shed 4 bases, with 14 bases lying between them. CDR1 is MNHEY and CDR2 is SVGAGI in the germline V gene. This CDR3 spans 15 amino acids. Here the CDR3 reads CASSTRPEGTGELFF. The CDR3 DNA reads TGTGCCAGCAGTACCCGGCCAGAGGGCACCGGGGAGCTGTTTTTT.

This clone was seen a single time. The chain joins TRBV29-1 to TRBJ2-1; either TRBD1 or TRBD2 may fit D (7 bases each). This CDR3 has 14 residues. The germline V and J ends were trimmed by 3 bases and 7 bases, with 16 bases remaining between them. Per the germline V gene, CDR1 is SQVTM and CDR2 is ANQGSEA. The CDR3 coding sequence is TGCAGCGTTGACTCGCAGGGGGGGGTGAATGAGCAGTTCTTC. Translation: CSVDSQGGVNEQFF.

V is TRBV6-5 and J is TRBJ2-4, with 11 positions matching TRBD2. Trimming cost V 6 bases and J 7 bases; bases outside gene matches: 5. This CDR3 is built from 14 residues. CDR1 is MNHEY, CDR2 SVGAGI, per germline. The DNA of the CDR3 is TGTGCCAGCAGACAACTAGCGGGAGAGAACATTCAGTACTTC. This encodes CASRQLAGENIQYF.

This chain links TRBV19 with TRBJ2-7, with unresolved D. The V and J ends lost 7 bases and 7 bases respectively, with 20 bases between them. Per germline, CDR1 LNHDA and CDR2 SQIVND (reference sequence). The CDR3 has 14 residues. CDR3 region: CASTYRSGLGEQYF. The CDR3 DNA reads TGTGCCAGTACCTACCGGTCCGGGCTAGGGGAGCAGTACTTC. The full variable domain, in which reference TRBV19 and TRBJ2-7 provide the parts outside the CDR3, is DGGITQSPKYLFRKEGQNVTLSCEQNLNHDAMYWYRQDPGQGLRLIYYSQIVNDFQKGDIAEGYSVSREKKESFPLTVTSAQKNPTAFYLCASTYRSGLGEQYFGPGTRLTVT.

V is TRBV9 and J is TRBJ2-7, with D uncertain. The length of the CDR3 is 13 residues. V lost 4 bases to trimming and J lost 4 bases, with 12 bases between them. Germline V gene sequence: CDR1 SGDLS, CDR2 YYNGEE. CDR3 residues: CASSSPGVYEQYF. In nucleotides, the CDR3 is TGTGCCAGCAGCTCCCCTGGTGTGTACGAGCAGTACTTC.